This T cell receptor (beta chain) is drawn from a study of breast tumors, draining lymph nodes, adjacent tissues. Findings of the study overall: Data only fit, rather than demonstrated, lymph node origin of most tumor T cells. Compared with lymph nodes, tumors were less diverse; compared with nontumor tissue, more.

One entry per CDR3 protein results from TCRdb running MiXCR on the multiplex PCR reads. The sample contains about 47,000 distinct CDR3 sequences, more than 20% of which appear only once. Germline assignment: CDR1 SGHDT and CDR2 YYEEEE. This CDR3 has 15 residues. Trimming pared 4 bases from V and 0 bases from J, leaving 11 bases between. This clonotype was counted ten times or more. The antigen remains undetermined. The V call is TRBV5-6, the J call TRBJ1-3, with a weak D call TRBD1 (5 bases). What was sequenced was breast tumor tissue. The source is a female donor with breast cancer. Some clones in this sample may be carry-over from other donors' samples. CDR3 amino acids: CASSRLGLSGNTIYF. DNA for the CDR3: TGTGCCAGCAGCCGACTGGGGCTCTCTGGAAACACCATATATTTT.